This entry lists 25 T cell receptor beta chains sequenced from one sample in a study of blood T cell repertoires in COVID-19 (dated by TCRdb to 2020 to 2021). Library construction relied on the immunoSEQ multiplex PCR assay. TCRdb mirrors the immuneACCESS table, restricted to in-frame sequences. Some clones are absent from its copies; in checked studies, under half trace to an unresolved V gene, and the reason for the others is unknown. A total of 200,000 to 250,000 clones appear in this sample, roughly 86% of them only once. Approximately 8% of the sample is held by the ten biggest clonotypes. Sequences were obtained from peripheral blood. The receptor source for this set is a woman aged 50 to 65 with active or convalescent COVID-19.

V usage is TRBV28 and J usage is TRBJ1-6; D is unresolved. V shed 2 bases and J shed 14 bases, with 13 bases lying between them. This CDR3 has 13 amino acids. CDR1 MDHEN and CDR2 SYDVKM come from the germline V gene. CDR3 sequence (DNA): TGTGCCAGCAGTTTACCGAGTCCCCCTGCCCTCCACTTT. Amino acid sequence: CASSLPSPPALHF.

The J gene is TRBJ2-7, the V gene TRBV19; the match to TRBD1 covers 10 bases. Germline V gives CDR1 LNHDA, CDR2 SQIVND (reference sequence). V was clipped by 6 bases and J by 3 bases; unmatched bases: 8. This CDR3 spans 15 amino acids. CDR3 DNA sequence: TGTGCCAGTAGCCCCCCCGGGACAGGGGTCTACGAGCAGTACTTC. As protein: CASSPPGTGVYEQYF.

This sequence joins TRBV5-1 and TRBJ2-3; no clear D gene. There are 14 residues in the CDR3. From germline, CDR1 is SGHRS and CDR2 YFSETQ. The germline V and J ends were trimmed by 0 bases and 4 bases, with 9 bases remaining between them. The CDR3 DNA reads TGCGCCAGCAGCTTGGTAAGGAGTCCAGATACGCAGTATTTT. Translating it yields CASSLVRSPDTQYF.

J is TRBJ1-5 and V is TRBV11-2; D remains unclear. Germline values: CDR1 SGHAT, CDR2 FQNNGV. Trimming removed 1 base from V and 3 bases from J, with 7 bases in between. The CDR3 has 14 amino acids. The DNA for the CDR3 is TGTGCCAGCAGCTTAGGCGGCAACAATCAGCCCCAGCATTTT. It translates to CASSLGGNNQPQHF.

This clone was seen only once. V and J are TRBV19 and TRBJ1-1, with D tentatively TRBD1 (6 bases). The CDR3 runs 17 residues. From germline, CDR1 is LNHDA and CDR2 SQIVND (reference sequence). V was cut by 3 bases and J by 1 base, with 18 bases left in between. The CDR3 protein is CASSILTPTGSNTEAFF. The CDR3 nucleotides are TGTGCCAGTAGTATCCTCACACCCACAGGGTCGAACACTGAAGCTTTCTTT.

V is TRBV25-1 and J is TRBJ1-4; 10 bases match TRBD1. Trimming took 5 bases from V and 12 from J; bases not matched to a gene: 12. CDR3 length: 15 amino acids. The V gene's germline CDR1 is MGHDK and CDR2 SYGVNS. The chain's CDR3 is CASSFGDRGVVELFF. CDR3 nucleotide sequence: TGTGCCAGCAGTTTCGGGGACAGGGGTGTCGTGGAACTGTTTTTT.

The rearrangement joins TRBV24-1 to TRBJ2-3, with TRBD1 as a possible D gene (5 bases). This CDR3 contains 13 residues. V lost 5 bases and J lost 5, with 10 bases in between. In germline, CDR1 is KGHDR, CDR2 SFDVKD. CDR3 nucleotide sequence: TGTGCCACCAGTGCAGGGTTACTAGATACGCAGTATTTT. Translated: CATSAGLLDTQYF.

This clone has only one observation. V gene TRBV29-1 combines with J gene TRBJ1-2, with 10 bases fitting TRBD1. The CDR3 extends over 14 amino acids. The V segment lost 6 bases and the J segment 3 bases; nucleotides outside the gene matches: 7. CDR1 and CDR2 (germline): SQVTM, ANQGSEA. For the CDR3, the DNA is TGCAGCGTAGCCGGGACAGGGGAATACTATGGCTACACCTTC. It yields the protein CSVAGTGEYYGYTF.

V is TRBV7-2 and J is TRBJ1-1; 8 bases are shared with TRBD1. This CDR3 is built from 13 residues. Germline CDR1 and CDR2: SGHTA and FQGNSA. V shed 5 bases and J 10 bases; nucleotides not matched to a gene: 9. The DNA for the CDR3 is TGTGCCAGCAGCATGGACAGGGTACCTACAGCTTTCTTT. Amino acid sequence: CASSMDRVPTAFF.

The V gene is TRBV24-1, the J gene TRBJ2-5, with 9 bases aligning to TRBD1. Germline loops: CDR1 KGHDR, CDR2 SFDVKD. V was clipped by 3 bases and J by 5 bases; unmatched bases: 6. The CDR3 length is 15 residues. The CDR3 bases are TGTGCCACCAGTGATCAAACAGGGGGCCTGGAGACCCAGTACTTC. It is translated as CATSDQTGGLETQYF.

The count of this clone is one. This chain joins TRBV5-4 and TRBJ2-3, with 8 bases lining up with TRBD1. V was clipped by 4 bases and J by 10 bases; unmatched bases: 5. This CDR3 spans 12 amino acids. Germline V gene sequence: CDR1 SGHNT, CDR2 YYREEE (reference sequence). CDR3 bases: TGTGCCAGCAGCCTCTCAGGGGGCTCGCAGTATTTT. Amino acid sequence: CASSLSGGSQYF.

This clone is medium-sized by share. The chain employs TRBV18 and TRBJ2-5, with D unclear. The V and J ends lost 6 bases and 1 base respectively, with 12 bases between them. There are 14 residues in the CDR3. Germline CDR1 reads KGHSH; CDR2 reads LQKENI. The CDR3 DNA sequence: TGTGCCAGCTCCCCCTATGACACCCAAGAGACCCAGTACTTC. Its protein product is CASSPYDTQETQYF.

This chain connects TRBV6-5 to TRBJ1-1; TRBD1 aligns across 7 bases. The CDR3 has 12 residues. Germline V gives CDR1 MNHEY, CDR2 SVGAGI. V gave up 6 bases and J gave up 10 bases; unmatched junction bases: 8. The CDR3 loop is CASSRTGGAAFF. Written as DNA, the CDR3 is TGTGCCAGCAGCCGGACAGGAGGCGCAGCTTTCTTT.

The chain recombines TRBV6-5 with TRBJ2-2, with TRBD1 matching over 7 bases. V dropped 0 bases and J dropped 4; count of bases not matched to a gene: 2. Germline CDR1 is MNHEY and CDR2 is SVGAGI. The CDR3 loop spans 15 amino acids. In nucleotides, the CDR3 is TGTGCCAGCAGTTACTCGAGACAGGGCACCGGGGAGCTGTTTTTT. Its protein product is CASSYSRQGTGELFF.

The chain carries TRBV7-2 and TRBJ2-7; 8 bases are shared with TRBD1. This CDR3 comprises 14 residues. Per germline, CDR1 SGHTA and CDR2 FQGNSA. J gave up 2 bases and V 3 bases, and 3 bases lay outside the gene matches. The CDR3 region has the DNA TGTGCCAGCAGCTTTGACAGGGGCCCCTACGAGCAGTACTTC. Its protein is CASSFDRGPYEQYF.

The CDR3 sequence is CASKMGLAGGYEQYF. Here the CDR3 DNA reads TGTGCCAGCAAAATGGGACTAGCGGGAGGATACGAGCAGTACTTC. The gene calls are TRBV6-5 and TRBJ2-7, with 15 positions matching TRBD2. This CDR3 has 15 amino acids. With V trimmed by 7 bases and J by 4 bases, 5 bases remained unmatched. Germline CDR1 and CDR2: MNHEY and SVGAGI.

The rearrangement uses TRBV5-7 and TRBJ1-2, with TRBD1 identical over 8 bases. TRBV5-7 is an ORF, with its function uncertain. This CDR3 region has 14 residues. V gave up 3 bases and J gave up 6 bases; unmatched junction bases: 7. The CDR3 reads CASSYRGQANGYTF. Written as DNA, the CDR3 is TGTGCCAGCAGCTATAGGGGACAGGCTAATGGCTACACCTTC.

This clone was observed a few times. The rearrangement joins TRBV21-1 to TRBJ1-1. TRBV21-1 is tagged as a pseudogene. This CDR3 has 15 residues. The CDR3 nucleotides read TGTGCCAGCAGCAAAGGGGGAGTGGGGAACACTGAAGCTTTCTTT. It codes for CASSKGGVGNTEAFF.

This chain uses TRBV6-1 with TRBJ2-7, with a tentative D call TRBD1 (5 bases). Germline CDR1 is MNHNS and CDR2 is SASEGT. This CDR3 is 14 amino acids long. Trimming cost V 3 bases and J 8 bases, with 17 bases left between them. The CDR3 protein is CASSDQGPVTQQYV. The CDR3, as DNA: TGTGCCAGCAGTGATCAGGGTCCGGTTACTCAGCAGTACGTC.

V usage is TRBV24-1 and J usage is TRBJ2-1, with D possibly matching TRBD1 (6 bases). The CDR3 is made up of 16 amino acids. V lost 3 bases, J lost 6 bases, and 17 bases lay in between. Per germline, CDR1 KGHDR and CDR2 SFDVKD. CDR3 region: CATSDPYRVSANEQFF. DNA of the CDR3: TGTGCCACCAGTGATCCCTACAGGGTTTCGGCCAATGAGCAGTTCTTC.

The chain is built from TRBV2 and TRBJ2-2; TRBD2 matches 9 bases. CDR1 SNHLY and CDR2 FYNNEI come from the germline V gene. The CDR3 loop spans 15 amino acids. Trimming cost V 0 bases and J 5 bases; bases outside gene matches: 1. The DNA for the CDR3 is TGTGCCAGCAGTGAAGCTAGCGGGGGAACCGGGGAGCTGTTTTTT. Its translation: CASSEASGGTGELFF.

The chain uses TRBV6-5 and TRBJ2-2; D possibly corresponds to TRBD2 (6 bases). The CDR3 sequence is 15 residues long. Between the trimmed V and J ends, which lost 3 bases and 2 bases, there was a span of 10 bases. The germline V gene has CDR1 MNHEY and CDR2 SVGAGI. CDR3 residues: CASSYGGTNTGELFF. Written as DNA, the CDR3 is TGTGCCAGCAGTTATGGCGGGACCAACACCGGGGAGCTGTTTTTT.

The chain couples TRBV5-4 to TRBJ1-2; D unclear. With 4 bases removed from V and 11 bases from J, the gap between germline ends came to 18 bases. CDR3 length equals 13 residues. Germline values: CDR1 SGHNT, CDR2 YYREEE (reference sequence). CDR3 nucleotides: TGTGCCAGCAGCGCTGGAGGGTCGCTGGGGTACACCTTC. The encoded protein is CASSAGGSLGYTF.

This chain connects TRBV7-9 to TRBJ2-1; TRBD1 aligns across 7 bases. The CDR3 runs to 12 residues. Germline CDR1 reads SEHNR; CDR2 reads FQNEAQ (reference sequence). Trimming at V came to 2 bases and at J to 15 bases, leaving 7 bases not matched to a gene. CDR3 DNA sequence: TGTGCCAGCAGCTTAAGGCAGGGGGTCCGGTTCTTC. Its translation is CASSLRQGVRFF.

The CDR3 nucleotides read TGCAGCGCCTCAGGCCAGGGGACTGAAGCTTTCTTT. Protein product: CSASGQGTEAFF. V is TRBV29-1 and J is TRBJ1-1; a weak D match, TRBD1 (6 bases). This CDR3 is built from 12 residues. Between the trimmed V and J ends, which lost 7 bases and 5 bases, there was a span of 14 bases. The V gene's germline CDR1 is SQVTM and CDR2 ANQGSEA.